Shown below are 30 T cell receptor beta chains from a single sample sequenced in a study of TIL therapy for anti-PD-1-resistant metastatic lung cancer. Time point specified: pre-treatment sample, taken before nivolumab and TIL therapy. The libraries were made with immunoSEQ v3. Assay used: immunoSEQ multiplex PCR; TCRdb lists only in-frame clones, some missing. The sample has around 50,000 clones, around four fifths seen once; the top ten hold 1.5% to 2%. The sequencing here drew on blood, taken at baseline. The source is a person aged 25 to 85 with non-small cell lung cancer.

This clone was seen a few times. V and J are TRBV28 and TRBJ2-7, with 7 bases that match TRBD1. Trimming took 5 bases from V and 0 from J; bases not matched to a gene: 4. Germline V gives CDR1 MDHEN, CDR2 SYDVKM. This CDR3 has 14 amino acids. In DNA form, the CDR3 reads TGTGCCAGCAGTCCAGGGACAGCCTCCTACGAGCAGTACTTC. Encoded protein: CASSPGTASYEQYF.

This clone came up once. V and J are TRBV7-9 and TRBJ1-2; 7 bases line up with TRBD1. Germline V CDR1 and CDR2: SEHNR, FQNEAQ (reference sequence). The CDR3 runs 14 residues. Unmatched junction bases numbered 6, after V lost 5 bases and J lost 3 bases. CDR3 sequence: CASSIPQGDYGYTF. The CDR3 nucleotides are TGTGCCAGCAGCATTCCCCAGGGGGACTATGGCTACACCTTC.

The chain couples TRBV27 to TRBJ1-2, with D perhaps TRBD1 (6 bases). The V end lost 2 bases, the J end lost 5 bases, and 18 bases lay between the germline ends. The CDR3 extends over 16 amino acids. CDR1 and CDR2 from the germline V gene are MNHEY and SMNVEV (reference sequence). The CDR3 coding sequence is TGTGCCAGCAGTTTACTCGCGGGAAGGGGGTGGTATGGCTACACCTTC. Its protein product is CASSLLAGRGWYGYTF.

V usage is TRBV4-1 and J usage is TRBJ1-6; 8 nucleotides align to TRBD1. In germline, CDR1 is MGHRA, CDR2 YSYEKL. J lost 6 bases, V lost 1 base, and 2 bases had no gene match. This CDR3 is built from 15 residues. The CDR3 protein is CASSQGQGLNSPLHF. In DNA form, the CDR3 reads TGCGCCAGCAGCCAAGGACAGGGGCTTAATTCACCCCTCCACTTT.

This sequence joins TRBV5-1 and TRBJ1-3; 9 positions match TRBD1. With 0 bases clipped from V and 2 bases from J, the junction kept 6 bases outside the gene matches. From germline, CDR1 is SGHRS and CDR2 YFSETQ. The CDR3 sequence is 17 residues long. CDR3 sequence: CASSLAGGTGPGNTIYF. DNA of the CDR3: TGCGCCAGCAGCTTGGCAGGCGGGACAGGGCCTGGAAACACCATATATTTT. Full variable domain (remainder filled in from reference TRBV5-1 and TRBJ1-3): KAGVTQTPRYLIKTRGQQVTLSCSPISGHRSVSWYQQTPGQGLQFLFEYFSETQRNKGNFPGRFSGRQFSNSRSEMNVSTLELGDSALYLCASSLAGGTGPGNTIYFGEGSWLTVV.

The genes are TRBV6-5 and TRBJ1-5, with D tentatively TRBD1 (6 bases). Germline V gene sequence: CDR1 MNHEY, CDR2 SVGAGI. Trimming took 6 bases from V and 0 from J, leaving 12 bases between them. The CDR3 contains 15 residues. The CDR3 DNA follows: TGTGCCAGCAGAACAGGGCTCTATAGCAATCAGCCCCAGCATTTT. Encoded protein: CASRTGLYSNQPQHF.

This sequence joins TRBV9 and TRBJ1-6; 7 nucleotides align to TRBD1. Per germline, CDR1 SGDLS and CDR2 YYNGEE. J lost 7 bases, V lost 0 bases, and 4 bases had no gene match. The CDR3 has 15 residues. The CDR3 is CASSVGQGDNSPLHF. The CDR3 DNA reads as TGTGCCAGCAGCGTAGGACAGGGTGACAATTCACCCCTCCACTTT.

The chain has TRBV7-2 and TRBJ2-4; TRBD1 aligns across 7 bases. The trim removed 5 bases at V and 8 bases at J, leaving 6 bases unmatched. The CDR3 sequence is 13 residues long. CDR1 is SGHTA, CDR2 FQGNSA, per germline. The CDR3 sequence: CASSPNRGDIQYF. CDR3 nucleotides: TGTGCCAGCAGCCCTAACAGGGGAGACATTCAGTACTTC.

This chain connects TRBV10-2 to TRBJ1-1; unclear D gene. This CDR3 has 14 amino acids. Germline loops: CDR1 WSHSY, CDR2 SAAADI. Deletions cut 3 bases from V and 0 bases from J, with 8 bases between. CDR3 sequence reads: CASSDETLNTEAFF. CDR3 nucleotide sequence: TGCGCCAGCAGTGATGAGACACTGAACACTGAAGCTTTCTTT.

This clone was found a few times. At one boundary the junction diverges from the germline segment, which might be a read error. The chain is built from TRBV6-6 and TRBJ2-3, with D tentatively TRBD2 (6 bases). The CDR3 has 11 residues. CDR1 MNHNY and CDR2 SVGAGI come from the germline V gene (reference sequence). CDR3 in amino acids: CASSLGGPTSF. CDR3 bases: TGTGCCAGCAGTTTGGGGGGTCCAACCAGTTTT.

The chain uses TRBV5-3 and TRBJ2-5, with D possibly being TRBD2 (6 bases). TRBV5-3 is marked as an open reading frame, function uncertain. The CDR3 runs 14 residues. The germline V and J ends were trimmed by 3 bases and 0 bases, with 9 bases remaining between them. The CDR3 DNA reads as TGTGCCAGAAGCTCCGGGAGCGACCAAGAGACCCAGTACTTC. Translating it yields CARSSGSDQETQYF.

The V and J genes are TRBV15 and TRBJ1-1; possible D gene TRBD1, 6 bases. CDR3 length: 13 amino acids. Germline V gene data show CDR1 as LNHNV and CDR2 as YYDKDF (reference sequence). Trimming took off 2 bases at V and 3 bases at J, with 7 bases between the two ends. The CDR3 reads CATSRKGDTEAFF. Here the CDR3 DNA reads TGTGCCACCAGCAGAAAGGGGGACACTGAAGCTTTCTTT.

The chain joins TRBV19 to TRBJ2-1, with TRBD2 identical over 10 bases. The CDR3 length is 16 residues. Germline V gene sequence: CDR1 LNHDA, CDR2 SQIVND (reference sequence). Trimming cost V 7 bases and J 5 bases; bases outside gene matches: 11. The CDR3 region is CASNPSGTSDHNEQFF. CDR3 in DNA: TGTGCCAGTAACCCGTCCGGGACTAGCGACCACAATGAGCAGTTCTTC.

The V call is TRBV5-1, the J call TRBJ1-6, with 9 bases that match TRBD1. The CDR3 has 16 residues. V shed 0 bases and J 9 bases; nucleotides not matched to a gene: 7. Germline CDR1 SGHRS, CDR2 YFSETQ. The CDR3 DNA reads as TGCGCCAGCAGCTTGGGGGACAGGGTGGCGGGTTCACCCCTCCACTTT. It codes for CASSLGDRVAGSPLHF.

The chain employs TRBV28 and TRBJ1-2, with TRBD1 identical over 8 bases. The CDR3 is made up of 13 amino acids. The V segment lost 8 bases and the J segment 3 bases; nucleotides outside the gene matches: 5. Germline V gives CDR1 MDHEN, CDR2 SYDVKM. The DNA for the CDR3 is TGTGCCAGCGGACAGGGCGGGGACTATGGCTACACCTTC. Encoded protein: CASGQGGDYGYTF.

The V and J genes are TRBV2 and TRBJ2-3, with 7 bases identical to TRBD2. Trimming at V came to 2 bases and at J to 4 bases, leaving 9 bases not matched to a gene. Germline values: CDR1 SNHLY, CDR2 FYNNEI. The CDR3 extends over 16 amino acids. The CDR3, as DNA: TGTGCCAGCAGTGAATCCGTGGCGGGAGCCGCAGATACGCAGTATTTT. Protein sequence: CASSESVAGAADTQYF. Full variable domain (remainder filled in from reference TRBV2 and TRBJ2-3): EPEVTQTPSHQVTQMGQEVILRCVPISNHLYFYWYRQILGQKVEFLVSFYNNEISEKSEIFDDQFSVERPDGSNFTLKIRSTKLEDSAMYFCASSESVAGAADTQYFGPGTRLTVL.

The chain employs TRBV9 and TRBJ2-2; D is undetermined. This CDR3 is 14 amino acids long. V dropped 1 base and J dropped 4 bases, with 8 bases sitting between them. From germline, CDR1 is SGDLS and CDR2 YYNGEE. CDR3 bases: TGTGCCAGCAGCGTAAGTGGCCTCACCGGGGAGCTGTTTTTT. Translation gives CASSVSGLTGELFF.

This clone was seen a handful of times. This chain links TRBV28 with TRBJ1-1; D is unclear. This CDR3 has 13 amino acids. With 8 bases removed from V and 5 bases from J, the gap between germline ends came to 15 bases. CDR1 and CDR2 from the germline V gene are MDHEN and SYDVKM. The CDR3 protein is CASWVGLRTEAFF. As DNA, the CDR3 is TGTGCCAGCTGGGTCGGCCTGAGGACTGAAGCTTTCTTT. The full variable domain, completed using reference TRBV28 and TRBJ1-1, is DVKVTQSSRYLVKRTGEKVFLECVQDMDHENMFWYRQDPGLGLRLIYFSYDVKMKEKGDIPEGYSVSREKKERFSLILESASTNQTSMYLCASWVGLRTEAFFGQGTRLTVV.

This clone was recorded once. The chain joins TRBV11-3 to TRBJ2-3; TRBD1 or TRBD2 may be the D gene (7 bases each). Trimming left V 5 bases short and J 4 bases short, with 16 bases between. This CDR3 has 15 amino acids. Germline V lookup: CDR1 SGHNT, CDR2 YENEEA. The DNA for the CDR3 is TGTGCCAGCAGCGTAACCAGGGGGGGCCCAGATACGCAGTATTTT. Its translation: CASSVTRGGPDTQYF.

The genes are TRBV6-5 and TRBJ2-2; TRBD2 might be the D (6 bases). The V gene's germline CDR1 is MNHEY and CDR2 SVGAGI. V was shortened by 10 bases and J by 5 bases, with 20 bases between the two germline ends. CDR3 length equals 15 residues. This chain's CDR3 is CATGGVSRRTGELFF. In nucleotides, the CDR3 is TGTGCCACCGGAGGGGTATCCCGAAGAACCGGGGAGCTGTTTTTT.

V usage is TRBV10-1 and J usage is TRBJ2-3; 7 bases are shared with TRBD1. The CDR3 loop spans 14 amino acids. The germline V gene has CDR1 WNHNN and CDR2 SYGVQD (reference sequence). The ends lost 4 bases at V and 4 bases at J; junction bases unmatched: 5. CDR3 sequence (DNA): TGCGCCAGCAGTGGAAGACAGGGAGCAGATACGCAGTATTTT. Translation gives CASSGRQGADTQYF.

This chain links TRBV19 with TRBJ2-5, with D possibly TRBD1 on 5 matching bases. Trimming left V 5 bases short and J 1 base short, with 8 bases between. Germline loops: CDR1 LNHDA, CDR2 SQIVND (reference sequence). The CDR3 loop spans 13 amino acids. The CDR3 loop is CASSGQGQETQYF. The CDR3 bases are TGTGCCAGTAGTGGGCAGGGCCAAGAGACCCAGTACTTC.

J is TRBJ2-5 and V is TRBV29-1, with 16 bases aligning to TRBD2. The germline V gene has CDR1 SQVTM and CDR2 ANQGSEA. The CDR3 has 16 residues. The J segment lost 0 bases and the V segment lost 6 bases, leaving 4 bases of the junction unmatched. This CDR3 is CSVAGLAGGNQETQYF. The CDR3 region has the DNA TGCAGCGTAGCGGGACTAGCGGGAGGGAACCAAGAGACCCAGTACTTC.

The rearrangement joins TRBV6-5 to TRBJ1-1; the D gene is possibly TRBD1 (5 bases). Germline V CDR1 and CDR2: MNHEY, SVGAGI. The CDR3 runs to 14 residues. The germline V and J ends were trimmed by 6 bases and 1 base, with 12 bases remaining between them. The CDR3 DNA sequence: TGTGCCAGCAGGGGGGAGTGGCAGAACACTGAAGCTTTCTTT. It is translated as CASRGEWQNTEAFF.

This clone was found a few times. This chain connects TRBV27 to TRBJ2-1, with 7 bases matching TRBD2. The CDR3 length is 15 residues. CDR1 and CDR2 from the germline V gene are MNHEY and SMNVEV (reference sequence). Trimming at V came to 3 bases and at J to 5 bases, leaving 7 bases not matched to a gene. The CDR3 coding sequence is TGTGCCAGCAGTTTCAAAGCGGGAACACACAATGAGCAGTTCTTC. Protein product: CASSFKAGTHNEQFF.

V usage is TRBV6-1 and J usage is TRBJ2-7; either TRBD1 or TRBD2 may fit D (5 bases each). V lost 8 bases and J lost 3, with 17 bases in between. The CDR3 is 14 residues long. Germline loops: CDR1 MNHNS, CDR2 SASEGT. This chain's CDR3 is CASLRVEGSYEQYF. CDR3 DNA sequence: TGTGCCAGCCTTAGGGTAGAGGGGAGCTACGAGCAGTACTTC.

The chain uses TRBV6-1 and TRBJ1-2; tentatively, D is TRBD1 (5 bases). The CDR3 covers 14 residues. The V end was cut by 7 bases, the J end by 4 bases, with 16 bases between. Germline V lookup: CDR1 MNHNS, CDR2 SASEGT. This chain's CDR3 is CASTLSGGAYGYTF. The CDR3 DNA is TGTGCCAGCACCCTCTCGGGAGGGGCCTATGGCTACACCTTC.

The chain carries TRBV2 and TRBJ2-3, with D tentatively TRBD2 (5 bases). The CDR3 length is 16 residues. The V and J ends lost 6 bases and 1 base respectively, with 17 bases between them. The germline V gene has CDR1 SNHLY and CDR2 FYNNEI. The DNA of the CDR3 is TGTGCCAGCAGCGGATGGGATAACGGGGGCACAGATACGCAGTATTTT. This gives the protein CASSGWDNGGTDTQYF.

The chain recombines TRBV2 with TRBJ2-2; D not resolved. Per germline, CDR1 SNHLY and CDR2 FYNNEI. V dropped 0 bases and J dropped 0 bases, with 2 bases sitting between them. This CDR3 comprises 14 residues. CDR3 residues: CASSEAPNTGELFF. DNA for the CDR3: TGTGCCAGCAGTGAAGCGCCGAACACCGGGGAGCTGTTTTTT.

The genes are TRBV10-3 and TRBJ1-2; tentative D call: TRBD1 (6 bases). CDR3 length: 14 residues. Per germline, CDR1 ENHRY and CDR2 SYGVKD. V lost 11 bases to trimming and J lost 0 bases, with 16 bases between them. The CDR3 reads CASGGSQANYGYTF. DNA for the CDR3: TGTGCCTCTGGGGGCAGCCAAGCTAACTATGGCTACACCTTC.